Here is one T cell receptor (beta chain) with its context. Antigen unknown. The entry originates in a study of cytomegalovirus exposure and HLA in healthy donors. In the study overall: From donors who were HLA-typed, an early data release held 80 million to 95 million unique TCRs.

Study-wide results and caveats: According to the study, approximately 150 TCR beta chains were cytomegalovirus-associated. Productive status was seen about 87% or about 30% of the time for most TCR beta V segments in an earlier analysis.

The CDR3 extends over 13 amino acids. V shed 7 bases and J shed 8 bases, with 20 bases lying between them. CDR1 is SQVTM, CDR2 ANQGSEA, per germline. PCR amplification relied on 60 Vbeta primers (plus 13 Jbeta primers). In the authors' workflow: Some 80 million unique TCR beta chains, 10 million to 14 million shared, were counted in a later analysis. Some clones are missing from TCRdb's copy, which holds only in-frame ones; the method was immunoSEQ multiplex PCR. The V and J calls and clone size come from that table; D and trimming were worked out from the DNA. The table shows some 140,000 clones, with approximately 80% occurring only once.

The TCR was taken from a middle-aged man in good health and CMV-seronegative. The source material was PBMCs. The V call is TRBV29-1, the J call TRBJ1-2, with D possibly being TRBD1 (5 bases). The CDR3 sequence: CSGGGGFDGGYTF. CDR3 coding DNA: TGCAGCGGTGGGGGGGGATTTGATGGGGGCTACACCTTC.